The source of this T cell receptor (beta chain) is a study of shared clonotypes between healthy human individuals. A word on this clone: Its matching antigen is unknown.

The study's findings and limits: All-four-donor shared clonotypes had higher generation probabilities than non-shared clonotypes did. Naive subsets tended to show greater estimated richness than memory subsets.

This CDR3 is built from 14 residues. Looked up from germline, CDR1 is SEHNR and CDR2 is FQNEAQ (reference sequence). V was pared by 5 bases and J by 9 bases, with 17 bases between. TCRdb's table, derived via immunoSEQ multiplex PCR, lists solely in-frame clones and lacks some. The sample lists around 750,000 clones, roughly 70% occurring once. The gene calls are TRBV7-9 and TRBJ1-3; D call uncertain. The origin of this receptor is a woman in her twenties or thirties in good health. The sequenced sample consisted of memory CD4+ T cells sorted from blood. Noted subset: CD45RA-negative fraction. CDR3 bases: TGTGCCAGCAGCCCCGAATCCCCCTCGGCCACCATATATTTT. It is translated as CASSPESPSATIYF.